Listed below are T cell receptor beta chains from one sample, sequenced in a study of blood T cell repertoires in COVID-19. Clones were sequenced by immunoSEQ multiplex PCR, and TCRdb holds only the in-frame ones, with some missing. The sample records 130,000 to 150,000 clones, around nine tenths being singletons. Source material: peripheral blood. These receptor sequences come from a human donor in a cohort sampled during active COVID-19. Each CDR3 is given with its conserved first and last residue. Each record gives: CDR3 DNA, CDR3 protein, V gene, clone size, J gene, D gene. D genes are given only for firm matches. Some rows have no size entry. The others give once, few or many, or a class for an expanded clone.

TGTGCCAGCAGCCGCCGCGGGGAGGAGGAAAAACTGTTTTTT	CASSRRGEEEKLFF	TRBV7-9	-	TRBJ1-4	-
TGTGCCAGCAGCCCCGCGCTCGGGGACTATGGCTACACCTTC	CASSPALGDYGYTF	TRBV7-2	-	TRBJ1-2	-
TGTGCCAGCAGCCAGCTAGAGAACTCCTACGAGCAGTACTTC	CASSQLENSYEQYF	TRBV13	-	TRBJ2-7	-
TGTGCCAGCAGTTTCCGAGGGGGACGATCCGGGGAGCTGTTTTTT	CASSFRGGRSGELFF	TRBV28	-	TRBJ2-2	-
TGCGCCAGCCGACGGGGGACAGGTAGTAATCAGCCCCAGCATTTT	CASRRGTGSNQPQHF	TRBV5-1	-	TRBJ1-5	TRBD1
TGTGCCAGCAGCCCCGACAGGGGCTTCGGCACCGGGGAGCTGTTTTTT	CASSPDRGFGTGELFF	TRBV11-2	-	TRBJ2-2	TRBD1
TGCGCCAGCAGCTTTCACAAGAACACTGAAGCTTTCTTT	CASSFHKNTEAFF	TRBV5-1	-	TRBJ1-1	-
TGTGCCAGCAGCCACGGGACAGGGAATGGCTACACCTTC	CASSHGTGNGYTF	TRBV3-1/TRBV3-2	-	TRBJ1-2	TRBD1
TGTGCCAGCAGCTTCTTAATCGGGACAGGGTACGGGGCCAACGTCCTGACTTTC	CASSFLIGTGYGANVLTF	TRBV11-3	-	TRBJ2-6	TRBD1
TGTGCCAGCAGCTTACCAGGGATCGGGGCCAACGTCCTGACTTTC	CASSLPGIGANVLTF	TRBV7-9	-	TRBJ2-6	-
TGTGCCAGCAGCATCGGACAGGGCACAGATACGCAGTATTTT	CASSIGQGTDTQYF	TRBV14	-	TRBJ2-3	TRBD1
TGTGCCAGCAGGCAGGGAAACACTGAAGCTTTCTTT	CASRQGNTEAFF	TRBV7-9	-	TRBJ1-1	-
TGTGCCAGCAGCCGCTGGGGGACTAGCGGGATCCCGAACACCGGGGAGCTGTTTTTT	CASSRWGTSGIPNTGELFF	TRBV7-9	-	TRBJ2-2	TRBD2
TGTGCCAGCAGTCGTGGGGCGGGAGGGCCGACAGATACGCAGTATTTT	CASSRGAGGPTDTQYF	TRBV27	-	TRBJ2-3	TRBD2
TGTGCCAGCAGCTTCGGGACTAGCGGGAGAGCGGATACGCAGTATTTT	CASSFGTSGRADTQYF	TRBV11-3	-	TRBJ2-3	TRBD2
TGTGCCAGCAGCTTATCCCCCAGGGCCCATACCAGGAACACCGGGGAGCTGTTTTTT	CASSLSPRAHTRNTGELFF	TRBV7-8	few	TRBJ2-2	-
TGTGCCTGGACCCGGGACACCTACGAGCAGTACTTC	CAWTRDTYEQYF	TRBV30	-	TRBJ2-7	-
TGTGCCAACCTATTTTACAGGGAGAGCAATCAGCCCCAGCATTTT	CANLFYRESNQPQHF	TRBV27	-	TRBJ1-5	-
TGTGCCAGCTCACCGGGGAGTATCACAGATACGCAGTATTTT	CASSPGSITDTQYF	TRBV18	-	TRBJ2-3	-
TGTGCTAGCAGCTTACAAAGCGGGGCCTACAATGAGCAGTTCTTC	CASSLQSGAYNEQFF	TRBV7-7	once	TRBJ2-1	TRBD2
TGTGCCAGCAGTTACCAACAGTTAGCGACAGATACGCAGTATTTT	CASSYQQLATDTQYF	TRBV6-2/TRBV6-3	-	TRBJ2-3	-
TGTGCCAGCAGTCCGGGATTGGTAAGGTACCAAGAGACCCAGTACTTC	CASSPGLVRYQETQYF	TRBV6-2/TRBV6-3	-	TRBJ2-5	-
TGTGCCAGCAGTCCAAGCACCGGGACAGGACCCAATGAGCAGTTCTTC	CASSPSTGTGPNEQFF	TRBV6-4	-	TRBJ2-1	TRBD1
TGTGCCAGCAGTAGACAGGGGTGGGGAGCCAAAAACATTCAGTACTTC	CASSRQGWGAKNIQYF	TRBV6-2/TRBV6-3	-	TRBJ2-4	TRBD1
TGTGCCAGCAGCCCGGACACCCCTAGTCAAGGGAACTATGGCTACACCTTC	CASSPDTPSQGNYGYTF	TRBV7-9	-	TRBJ1-2	-
TGTGCCAGCAGCGCAGGGGGACTGAACACTGAAGCTTTCTTT	CASSAGGLNTEAFF	TRBV7-3	once	TRBJ1-1	TRBD1
TGTGCCAGCAGTTACTCGAGGGTAGCGGGGGTTAAAGAGACCCAGTACTTC	CASSYSRVAGVKETQYF	TRBV6-2/TRBV6-3	-	TRBJ2-5	TRBD2
TGTGCCTGGAGTTATAAACTTAACTATGGCTACACCTTC	CAWSYKLNYGYTF	TRBV30	-	TRBJ1-2	-
TGCGCCAGCAGCCAAGAAGGGGCCCGGACAGGGACTGGCTACACCTTC	CASSQEGARTGTGYTF	TRBV4-1	once	TRBJ1-2	TRBD1
TGTGCCAGCTCACCCGTGGCGGATGGAATCTACGAGCAGTACTTC	CASSPVADGIYEQYF	TRBV18	once	TRBJ2-7	-
TGCGCCAGCAGCCAAGGAGCGCAACGAGCTGAGCAGTTCTTC	CASSQGAQRAEQFF	TRBV4-3	-	TRBJ2-1	-
TGTGCCAGCAGCTTGGTGACAGGGGGGGATTATAATTCACCCCTCCACTTT	CASSLVTGGDYNSPLHF	TRBV5-6	-	TRBJ1-6	TRBD1
TGTGCCAGCAGTTACGAGACTCCGAACACTGAAGCTTTCTTT	CASSYETPNTEAFF	TRBV6-6	few	TRBJ1-1	-
TGTGCCACCAGCCTAAGCGGGGGTTTCTACAATGAGCAGTTCTTC	CATSLSGGFYNEQFF	TRBV24-1	once	TRBJ2-1	TRBD2
TGTGCCAGCAGCCCACCCGGGACAGCTAAAAACATTCAGTACTTC	CASSPPGTAKNIQYF	TRBV7-2	-	TRBJ2-4	TRBD1
TGTGCCTGGAGTGAGAGTAGCAATCAGCCCCAGCATTTT	CAWSESSNQPQHF	TRBV30	-	TRBJ1-5	-
TGTGCCAGCAGAGGTCCGGGGGAGAATTCACCCCTCCACTTT	CASRGPGENSPLHF	TRBV9	-	TRBJ1-6	-
TGTGCCAGCAGTTCCTACCCCTCGGGAGGGACTGAAGCTTTCTTT	CASSSYPSGGTEAFF	TRBV6-6	once	TRBJ1-1	-
TGCGCCAGCAGCCACCACAGGGGACAAGAGACCCAGTACTTC	CASSHHRGQETQYF	TRBV4-3	-	TRBJ2-5	TRBD1
TGTGCCAGCAGTTCGGGAAATCAGCCCCAGCATTTT	CASSSGNQPQHF	TRBV27	-	TRBJ1-5	-
TGCAGCGTTGACTCGGGGGGGCGCGCTGAAGCTTTCTTT	CSVDSGGRAEAFF	TRBV29-1	-	TRBJ1-1	-
TGTGCCAGCAGTTGGGGCCTCAGAGAGACCCAGTACTTC	CASSWGLRETQYF	TRBV7-2	-	TRBJ2-5	-
TGCGCCAGCAGCCAAGGAGGGACAACTCATGAAAAACTGTTTTTT	CASSQGGTTHEKLFF	TRBV4-1	-	TRBJ1-4	-
TGTGCCAGTTTGGGCCGGGAAACAGGGGACTATGGCTACACCTTC	CASLGRETGDYGYTF	TRBV19	-	TRBJ1-2	TRBD1
TGTGCCTGGAGTGTAGGAATGGAGGTGGCCTACGAGCAGTACTTC	CAWSVGMEVAYEQYF	TRBV30	once	TRBJ2-7	-
TGTGCCAGCAGCTTAACGGGAACAGGCTCTGGGGCCAACGTCCTGACTTTC	CASSLTGTGSGANVLTF	TRBV7-3	-	TRBJ2-6	-
TGTGCCAGCAGTCTCTATGATGGAGCTTTCTTT	CASSLYDGAFF	TRBV6-6	-	TRBJ1-1	-
TGCGCCAGCAGTCCAGACAGGTGGCTCATGAACACTGAAGCTTTCTTT	CASSPDRWLMNTEAFF	TRBV4-3	-	TRBJ1-1	-